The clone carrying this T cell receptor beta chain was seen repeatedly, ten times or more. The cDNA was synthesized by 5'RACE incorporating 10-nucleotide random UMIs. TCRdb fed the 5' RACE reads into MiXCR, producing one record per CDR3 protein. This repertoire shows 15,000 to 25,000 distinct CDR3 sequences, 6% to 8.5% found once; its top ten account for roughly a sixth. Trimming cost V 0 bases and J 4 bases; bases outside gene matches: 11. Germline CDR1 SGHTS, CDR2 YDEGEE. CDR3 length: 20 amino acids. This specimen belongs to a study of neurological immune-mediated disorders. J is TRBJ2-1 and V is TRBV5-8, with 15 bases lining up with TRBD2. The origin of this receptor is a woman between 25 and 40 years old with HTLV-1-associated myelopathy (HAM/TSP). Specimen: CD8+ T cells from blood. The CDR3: CASSLVGVGLAGGPYNEQFF. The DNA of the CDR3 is TGTGCCAGCAGCTTGGTGGGTGTGGGACTAGCGGGGGGACCGTACAATGAGCAGTTCTTC.